This T cell receptor beta chain was sequenced for a study of cytomegalovirus exposure and HLA in healthy donors (dated 2017 in TCRdb). General notes on the study: According to a later analysis, the roughly 130 validation repertoires were produced on the same platform as the 666 repertoires of the first cohort. Besides the first cohort of roughly 640 subjects, a separate validation cohort made up of 120 different subjects was used. The study was designed to test whether signatures of past pathogen exposure could be identified by cataloging public T cell receptors. To predict cytomegalovirus infection status, the study brought together high-throughput TCR immunosequencing, statistical association of individual TCRs with disease status, and machine learning.

Beyond this particular receptor, the publication reports: In both the original and validation cohorts, the classifier was reported to diagnose cytomegalovirus status with high specificity and sensitivity. Most TCR sequences were observed very rarely across donors, whereas some public TCRs were present in many individuals. It was suggested by the authors that the approach could potentially be generalized to other disease states and immunological phenotypes. The study listed 164 TCR beta chains as associated with cytomegalovirus. A later analysis lacked HLA typing for the validation cohort, so it scored co-occurrence in that cohort across all 110 or so repertoires. Of the cluster scores, approximately 94% were above 0 in a later analysis, which found that TCRs clustered in the first cohort also tended to co-occur in the approximately 130 validation repertoires. A few of the identified cytomegalovirus-associated TCR beta chains were confirmed in vitro to be specific for cytomegalovirus antigens.

Libraries were made using the immunoSEQ multiplex PCR assay. Processing in the source paper ran as follows. To diagnose cytomegalovirus status from the catalog of TCR beta chain sequences, a statistical classification framework was built. In its TCRdb copy, this immuneACCESS table keeps in-frame sequences only and misses some clones. Where compared with another copy, unresolved V genes explain less than half of these, and the others have no known cause. Clonal size and the V and J genes are those of that table, whereas D and trimming came from the DNA. This sample comprises 20,000 to 25,000 clones, 97% of them detected only once. The ten largest clones add up to roughly 10% of the sample. CDR1 and CDR2 were assigned from the germline V gene as SGHRS and YFSETQ. V and J are truncated by 3 bases and 5 bases respectively, leaving an intervening sequence of 14 bases. The CDR3 measures 15 amino acids from cysteine to phenylalanine. Here the CDR3 DNA is all that survives: 45 bases in frame from base 1.

Concerning this clone itself: The antigen it binds to is not known. No much larger clone exists at a distance of one base, and base qualities are not known.

The donors were included in the validation cohort of 100 to 150 subjects, a group kept apart from the approximately 650-subject first cohort. The sequencing input was PBMCs. This sequence was found in a man aged 25-45 years in good health and CMV-seropositive. This receptor chain uses TRBV5-1 and TRBJ2-2; too little of a D gene remains to name it. The DNA sequence is TGCGCCAGCAGCTCTTCTAACGGTCCTACCGGGGAGCTGTTTTTT. This encodes CASSSSNGPTGELFF.